The 4 T cell receptor beta chains in this list originate from one sample, sequenced in a study of graft-versus-host responses after intestinal transplantation. The protocol was immunoSEQ multiplex PCR, while the TCRdb copy is restricted to in-frame clones and leaves out a portion. The data show more than 4,000 clones, around 70% seen once. This material consisted of PBMCs, taken 510 to 550 days after intestinal transplant. These receptors were collected from a human patient who received an intestinal transplant, so some T cells may come from the graft donor.

This clone was counted between two and nine times. The chain uses TRBV5-3 and TRBJ2-7, with D unclear. TRBV5-3 is an ORF, with its function uncertain. This CDR3 has 15 residues. Trimming shortened V by 7 bases and J by 5 bases, and 22 bases separated the two germline ends. CDR3: CARAWPGISPDEQYF. In DNA form, the CDR3 reads TGTGCCAGAGCTTGGCCAGGAATATCTCCTGACGAGCAGTACTTC.

This clone appeared a few times. This chain joins TRBV18 and TRBJ1-5; 8 bases map to TRBD1. Germline V CDR1 and CDR2: KGHSH, LQKENI. This CDR3 is built from 14 residues. J lost 5 bases, V lost 8 bases, and 8 bases had no gene match. CDR3 in amino acids: CASATTGGDQPQHF. CDR3 sequence (DNA): TGTGCCAGCGCTACCACAGGGGGAGATCAGCCCCAGCATTTT. Using reference TRBV18 and TRBJ1-5 for the parts outside the CDR3, the full variable domain is NAGVMQNPRHLVRRRGQEARLRCSPMKGHSHVYWYRQLPEEGLKFMVYLQKENIIDESGMPKERFSAEFPKEGPSILRIQQVVRGDSAAYFCASATTGGDQPQHFGDGTRLSIL.

This clone was counted between two and nine times. CDR3 nucleotides: TGTGCCAGCAGTGACAAACAGGGGGCGCCCGCTGAAGCTTTCTTT. Protein product: CASSDKQGAPAEAFF. The gene calls are TRBV6-1 and TRBJ1-1, with 9 bases fitting TRBD1. V was pared by 3 bases and J by 6 bases, with 8 bases of the junction left unmatched. Germline V CDR1 and CDR2: MNHNS, SASEGT. The CDR3 totals 15 residues.

Remarks on this clone: A far larger clone is only one base removed, so a read error is likely. The J gene is TRBJ2-7, the V gene TRBV7-6; a weak D match, TRBD1 (5 bases). Deletions cut 3 bases from V and 5 bases from J, with 14 bases between. Germline V CDR1 and CDR2: SGHVS, FNYEAQ. The CDR3 runs 14 residues. CDR3 sequence reads: CASSFRRQRHEQYF. The CDR3 region has the DNA TGTGCCAGCAGCTTCCGCCGACAGAGGCACGAGCAGTACTTC.